Shown below are 8 T cell receptor beta chains from a single sample sequenced in a study of blood T cell repertoires in COVID-19. The table came from immunoSEQ multiplex PCR; TCRdb's copy has only in-frame clones and leaves some out. The table shows about 180,000 clones, with about 79% occurring only once. The sample consisted of PBMCs or T cells enriched from blood (not recorded which). These receptors came from a middle-aged man who had recovered from COVID-19.

The CDR3 DNA is TGTGCCAGCAGCCAAACCGGGACAGGAAATGAAAAACTGTTTTTT. Its protein is CASSQTGTGNEKLFF. The rearrangement links TRBV11-2 to TRBJ1-4; TRBD1 matches 8 bases. From germline, CDR1 is SGHAT and CDR2 FQNNGV. V trimming: 5 bases; J trimming: 5 bases; junction bases outside the gene matches: 7. This CDR3 has 15 residues.

The chain recombines TRBV6-1 with TRBJ2-1, with 15 nucleotides matching TRBD2. V was clipped by 4 bases and J by 0 bases; unmatched bases: 10. This CDR3 has 20 amino acids. CDR1 and CDR2 (germline): MNHNS, SASEGT. This chain's CDR3 is CASSATGTSGGKSSYNEQFF. The CDR3 DNA follows: TGTGCCAGCAGTGCGACCGGGACTAGCGGGGGGAAAAGCTCCTACAATGAGCAGTTCTTC.

This chain uses TRBV29-1 with TRBJ1-2; D unclear. This CDR3 has 12 amino acids. Germline V gives CDR1 SQVTM, CDR2 ANQGSEA. Trimming removed 7 bases from V and 0 bases from J, with 9 bases in between. The CDR3 sequence is CSAAVANYGYTF. The CDR3 bases are TGCAGCGCTGCGGTAGCTAACTATGGCTACACCTTC.

V gene TRBV5-6 combines with J gene TRBJ1-2; TRBD1 agrees at 7 bases. Per the germline V gene, CDR1 is SGHDT and CDR2 is YYEEEE. This CDR3 is built from 14 residues. The V gene end was trimmed by 4 bases and the J gene end by 4 bases; junction bases not matched to a gene: 7. The CDR3 nucleotides are TGTGCCAGCAGCCGTGACACAGGGGTCTATGGCTACACCTTC. The encoded protein is CASSRDTGVYGYTF.

The chain employs TRBV10-1 and TRBJ2-1; D perhaps matches TRBD1 (6 bases). V lost 0 bases to trimming and J lost 7 bases, with 10 bases between them. The CDR3 covers 14 residues. CDR1 WNHNN and CDR2 SYGVQD come from the germline V gene (reference sequence). The CDR3 region has the DNA TGCGCCAGCAGTGAGTCTCCAGGGGTGAATGAGCAGTTCTTC. Residues: CASSESPGVNEQFF.

This clone appeared a few times. The genes are TRBV24-1 and TRBJ2-1, with 10 bases matching TRBD1. The CDR3 extends over 15 amino acids. Trimming at V came to 5 bases and at J to 2 bases, leaving 2 bases not matched to a gene. Germline V gives CDR1 KGHDR, CDR2 SFDVKD. CDR3 protein: CATSADRGPYNEQFF. CDR3 DNA sequence: TGTGCCACCAGTGCAGACAGGGGGCCCTACAATGAGCAGTTCTTC.

The chain carries TRBV27 and TRBJ1-2, with no clear D. V lost 5 bases, J lost 2 bases, and 9 bases lay in between. Germline V gene sequence: CDR1 MNHEY, CDR2 SMNVEV (reference sequence). The CDR3 totals 13 residues. The CDR3 sequence: CASSPRGNYGYTF. The CDR3 region has the DNA TGTGCCAGCAGTCCCCGAGGGAACTATGGCTACACCTTC.

The chain joins TRBV2 to TRBJ1-4; possibly TRBD1 for D (5 bases). The CDR3 extends over 16 amino acids. V was clipped by 6 bases and J by 2 bases, with 16 bases between them. Looked up from germline, CDR1 is SNHLY and CDR2 is FYNNEI. The CDR3 spells CASSRDRDPTNEKLFF. Here the CDR3 DNA reads TGTGCCAGCAGCCGAGACAGAGACCCTACTAATGAAAAACTGTTTTTT.